This T cell receptor beta chain is from a study of cytomegalovirus exposure and HLA in healthy donors. Healthy individuals who donated bone marrow served as the donors. At the time of sampling, donors were nominally healthy, though unrecorded immune exposures were likely. Amplification used 60 Vbeta primers and 13 Jbeta primers. As processed by the authors: Approximately 73 million unique TCR beta chains, 9 million to 11 million shared, were counted in a later analysis. The table came from immunoSEQ multiplex PCR; TCRdb's copy has only in-frame clones and leaves some out. D and trimming were read from the DNA, whereas the V and J calls and clone size are those reported in that table. This sample contains about 200,000 clones. Specimen: PBMCs. The origin of this receptor is a boy aged 5-17 years in good health and CMV-seronegative.

CDR3 sequence reads: CASSQDGVIAGESTDTQYF. CDR3 coding DNA: TGTGCCAGCAGCCAAGATGGTGTGATAGCGGGGGAAAGCACAGATACGCAGTATTTT. This chain joins TRBV4-2 and TRBJ2-3, with 9 nucleotides matching TRBD2. This CDR3 is built from 19 residues. Germline loops: CDR1 LGHNA, CDR2 YNFKEQ. Losses at the gene ends were 0 bases for V and 0 bases for J; bases not matched to a gene: 10.